The present T cell receptor beta chain was sequenced within a study of T-cell memory formation after mild COVID-19. Study as a whole: Clusters were largely donor specific. Whole-study findings and limits: Contracting clones, day 15 to 85, had balanced CD4/CD8, and later expanders favored CD4+. The main location of contracting CD4+ clones was CM and EM, and that of contracting CD8+ clones was EMRA.

CDR3 length equals 14 residues. V gave up 8 bases and J gave up 4 bases, with 16 bases separating them. CDR1 is SGHVS and CDR2 is FNYEAQ in the germline V gene. TCRdb recomputed calls from the 5' RACE reads with MiXCR, one row per CDR3 protein. Here the sample spans around 200,000 distinct CDR3 sequences, about a fifth being singletons. Turning to this clonotype: What it binds is not known.

Material for sequencing was PBMCs or a T cell subset sorted from them (not recorded which). The chain uses TRBV7-6 and TRBJ2-3; D unresolved. The clonotype was recovered from an adult woman who had mild COVID-19 (a few samples of this study predate the infection). Cell type and time point are not known. CDR3: CASGRELGADTQYF. The CDR3 DNA is TGTGCCAGCGGTAGAGAGCTTGGGGCAGATACGCAGTATTTT.